Below are 21 T cell receptor beta chains sequenced from a single sample in a study of T cells after yellow fever vaccination. TCRdb re-called the 5' RACE reads through MiXCR, storing one row per CDR3 protein. The data contain over 300,000 distinct CDR3 sequences, around 7% of them singletons. The input for sequencing was PBMCs, taken roughly 46 days after the first yellow fever vaccination. The receptor set was obtained from a man younger than 35 who received the YFV17D yellow fever vaccine.

The CDR3 is CASSPSIGANVLTF. CDR3 bases: TGTGCCAGCTCACCATCGATCGGGGCCAACGTCCTGACTTTC. The chain combines TRBV18 with TRBJ2-6; no clear D. The CDR3 has 14 amino acids. V lost 2 bases and J 4 bases, leaving 6 bases between the germline ends. Germline assignment: CDR1 KGHSH and CDR2 LQKENI. Full variable domain (rest looked up from reference TRBV18 and TRBJ2-6): NAGVMQNPRHLVRRRGQEARLRCSPMKGHSHVYWYRQLPEEGLKFMVYLQKENIIDESGMPKERFSAEFPKEGPSILRIQQVVRGDSAAYFCASSPSIGANVLTFGAGSRLTVL.

This clonotype has more than one count but fewer than ten. The rearrangement links TRBV4-3 to TRBJ2-5; tentatively, D is TRBD1 or TRBD2 (6 bases each). Trimming removed 5 bases at V and 2 bases at J, with 18 bases between. The CDR3 is made up of 16 amino acids. Germline V gene lookup returns CDR1 LGHNA and CDR2 YSLEER. The CDR3 sequence: CASSRGVGYAQETQYF. The CDR3 coding sequence is TGCGCCAGCAGCAGGGGGGTCGGGTACGCACAAGAGACCCAGTACTTC.

This clonotype showed up many times. This chain links TRBV11-2 with TRBJ2-5; 8 nucleotides match TRBD2. The CDR3 has 16 residues. V lost 0 bases to trimming and J lost 4 bases; unmatched junction nucleotides: 7. Germline CDR1 and CDR2: SGHAT and FQNNGV. The CDR3 coding sequence is TGTGCCAGCAGCTTAGACCGGGGGGGCCTTAGAGAGACCCAGTACTTC. Protein sequence: CASSLDRGGLRETQYF. Filled out from reference TRBV11-2 and TRBJ2-5, the complete variable domain reads EAGVAQSPRYKIIEKRQSVAFWCNPISGHATLYWYQQILGQGPKLLIQFQNNGVVDDSQLPKDRFSAERLKGVDSTLKIQPAKLEDSAVYLCASSLDRGGLRETQYFGPGTRLLVL.

This clonotype was counted at least ten times. The rearrangement uses TRBV7-9 and TRBJ2-1; D is undetermined. Germline V gene sequence: CDR1 SEHNR, CDR2 FQNEAQ (reference sequence). Trimming took 5 bases from V and 6 from J, leaving 5 bases between them. The CDR3 sequence is 11 residues long. The DNA for the CDR3 is TGTGCCAGCAGCCCAATCAATGAGCAGTTCTTC. As protein: CASSPINEQFF.

This chain links TRBV12-3 or TRBV12-4 with TRBJ2-4; maybe TRBD1 (6 bases). The CDR3 consists of 14 residues. Trimming cost V 5 bases and J 6 bases, with 14 bases left between them. CDR3 in amino acids: CASSPGQLRNIQYF. The CDR3 DNA is TGTGCCAGCAGTCCCGGACAGCTACGAAACATTCAGTACTTC.

This clonotype showed up just a few times. The CDR3 nucleotides are TGTGCCAGCAGTGGGACAGGCCGAAGTTATCAGCCCCAGCATTTT. Amino acid sequence: CASSGTGRSYQPQHF. The gene calls are TRBV12-3 or TRBV12-4 and TRBJ1-5, with 8 positions matching TRBD1. After removal of 5 bases from V and 5 bases from J, the junction contained 8 bases not matched to a gene. This CDR3 has 15 residues.

This clonotype was picked up a small number of times. V and J are TRBV10-3 and TRBJ2-7; D is perhaps TRBD1 (6 bases). Germline assignment: CDR1 ENHRY and CDR2 SYGVKD. V was clipped by 8 bases and J by 7 bases, with 21 bases between them. The CDR3 sequence is 14 residues long. The CDR3 here is CAIRLQGPKGEQYF. The CDR3 DNA is TGTGCCATCCGGCTCCAGGGGCCTAAGGGGGAGCAGTACTTC.

This clonotype has just a few counts. The V and J genes are TRBV14 and TRBJ2-4; D is uncertain. The V end lost 3 bases, the J end lost 5 bases, and 14 bases lay between the germline ends. This CDR3 contains 15 residues. The germline V gene encodes CDR1 SGHDN and CDR2 FVKESK. Here the CDR3 reads CASSHRHQTQNIQYF. CDR3 nucleotide sequence: TGTGCCAGCAGCCACAGACACCAAACCCAAAACATTCAGTACTTC.

The chain carries TRBV20-1 and TRBJ2-3; no firm D call. V was cut by 0 bases and J by 1 base, with 8 bases left in between. CDR3 size: 14 residues. Germline loops: CDR1 DFQATT, CDR2 SNEGSKA (reference sequence). For the CDR3, the DNA is TGCAGTGCTAGAGATGGTATGGGCACAGATACGCAGTATTTT. Its translation: CSARDGMGTDTQYF.

The chain has TRBV4-3 and TRBJ2-2; 9 bases map to TRBD1. CDR3 length equals 17 residues. Looked up from germline, CDR1 is LGHNA and CDR2 is YSLEER. Trimming removed 1 base from V and 2 bases from J; junction bases left unmatched: 5. CDR3 in DNA: TGCGCCAGCAGCCAAGGAACAGGGGGCGCAAACACCGGGGAGCTGTTTTTT. Amino acid sequence: CASSQGTGGANTGELFF.

The sample holds many counts of this clonotype. This chain joins TRBV11-2 and TRBJ2-7; no clear D gene. The V gene's germline CDR1 is SGHAT and CDR2 FQNNGV. V lost 3 bases and J lost 3, with 6 bases in between. The CDR3 extends over 12 amino acids. CDR3 in amino acids: CASSFANYEQYF. The CDR3 coding sequence is TGTGCCAGCAGCTTTGCAAACTACGAGCAGTACTTC.

A note on this clonotype: The conserved final phenylalanine or tryptophan is absent from the CDR3, which likely points to a read error. The chain links TRBV7-9 to TRBJ2-1, with 10 bases identical to TRBD1. Unmatched junction bases numbered 6, after V lost 1 base and J lost 6 bases. Per the germline V gene, CDR1 is SEHNR and CDR2 is FQNEAQ (reference sequence). CDR3 length equals 16 residues. This CDR3 is CASSLGRTGGVNEQFL. DNA for the CDR3: TGTGCCAGCAGCTTAGGCCGGACAGGGGGAGTCAATGAGCAGTTCCTC.

This clonotype came up a few times. The chain is built from TRBV5-5 and TRBJ1-2; D is undetermined. Germline CDR1 is SGHKS and CDR2 is YYEKEE (reference sequence). There are 13 residues in the CDR3. Trimming removed 4 bases at V and 7 bases at J, with 14 bases between. The CDR3 DNA is TGTGCCAGCAGCCCTGAAGGGAGGGCTGGCTACACCTTC. Protein: CASSPEGRAGYTF. The variable domain in full, with the rest retrieved from reference TRBV5-5 and TRBJ1-2, is DAGVTQSPTHLIKTRGQQVTLRCSPISGHKSVSWYQQVLGQGPQFIFQYYEKEERGRGNFPDRFSARQFPNYSSELNVNALLLGDSALYLCASSPEGRAGYTFGSGTRLTVV.

This clonotype has more than one count but fewer than ten. The rearrangement joins TRBV25-1 to TRBJ2-7; D call uncertain. CDR3 length: 12 residues. Germline V gene data show CDR1 as MGHDK and CDR2 as SYGVNS. V gave up 3 bases and J gave up 4 bases, with 7 bases separating them. CDR3: CASSDGRYEQYF. In DNA, the CDR3 is TGTGCCAGCAGTGATGGTCGATACGAGCAGTACTTC.

The chain has TRBV27 and TRBJ1-5; D remains unclear. The CDR3 is made up of 14 amino acids. Germline V lookup: CDR1 MNHEY, CDR2 SMNVEV (reference sequence). V lost 6 bases to trimming and J lost 0 bases, with 9 bases between them. The CDR3, as DNA: TGTGCCAGCAGGGGTCAGATTAGCAATCAGCCCCAGCATTTT. Protein product: CASRGQISNQPQHF.

This clonotype appeared a few times. The rearrangement joins TRBV20-1 to TRBJ1-2; the D is unclear. Germline CDR1 is DFQATT and CDR2 is SNEGSKA (reference sequence). CDR3 size: 13 residues. V lost 3 bases, J lost 5 bases, and 13 bases lay in between. CDR3 loop: CSARDGLRYGYTF. The CDR3 DNA reads TGCAGTGCTAGGGACGGGCTTCGGTATGGCTACACCTTC.

This clonotype was seen a few times. V gene TRBV20-1 combines with J gene TRBJ2-3; possibly TRBD2 for D (7 bases). Germline V gene sequence: CDR1 DFQATT, CDR2 SNEGSKA (reference sequence). The CDR3 totals 16 residues. V lost 3 bases to trimming and J lost 0 bases, with 16 bases between them. CDR3 nucleotide sequence: TGCAGTGCTAGTGCTTCGGGGGGCTCTAGCACAGATACGCAGTATTTT. As protein: CSASASGGSSTDTQYF.

The sample holds a few counts of this clonotype. The chain recombines TRBV20-1 with TRBJ2-3, with TRBD1 matching over 8 bases. J lost 3 bases, V lost 0 bases, and 5 bases had no gene match. Germline V gene sequence: CDR1 DFQATT, CDR2 SNEGSKA (reference sequence). The CDR3 spans 15 residues. In DNA form, the CDR3 reads TGCAGTGCTAGAGATCTCAGGGGGCCGACAGATACGCAGTATTTT. Its protein product is CSARDLRGPTDTQYF.

The chain has TRBV5-5 and TRBJ1-5; a possible D gene is TRBD1 (6 bases). This CDR3 spans 15 amino acids. Germline V gene lookup returns CDR1 SGHKS and CDR2 YYEKEE (reference sequence). V shed 4 bases and J shed 1 base, with 12 bases lying between them. The CDR3 reads CASSRWGGSNQPQHF. The DNA for the CDR3 is TGTGCCAGCAGCAGGTGGGGGGGCAGCAATCAGCCCCAGCATTTT.

This clonotype showed up many times. This chain links TRBV6-2 or TRBV6-3 with TRBJ2-3; 10 bases line up with TRBD2. This CDR3 has 18 residues. V shed 4 bases and J 1 base; nucleotides not matched to a gene: 11. Germline CDR1 and CDR2: MNHEY and SVGEGT. The CDR3 is CASSFHLGLASGTDTQYF. In DNA, the CDR3 is TGTGCCAGCAGTTTCCATTTGGGACTAGCGTCGGGCACAGATACGCAGTATTTT.

The V and J genes are TRBV20-1 and TRBJ2-2; 9 bases are a match to TRBD2. CDR1 and CDR2 from the germline V gene are DFQATT and SNEGSKA (reference sequence). The CDR3 spans 13 residues. J gave up 5 bases and V 4 bases, and 2 bases lay outside the gene matches. Here the CDR3 reads CSAIAGVTGELFF. The CDR3 coding sequence is TGCAGTGCTATAGCGGGGGTTACCGGGGAGCTGTTTTTT.